This T cell receptor (beta chain) was profiled in a study of cytomegalovirus exposure and HLA in healthy donors. Whole-study context: Of over 300 genotyped donors, more than 75% clustered with self-reported Caucasian donors. Study-wide results and caveats: Cytomegalovirus association was listed for about 180 TCR beta chains. Despite most TCR sequences being rare, some public TCRs occurred in many donors.

The CDR3 totals 19 residues. After removal of 0 bases from V and 5 bases from J, the junction contained 10 bases not matched to a gene. Germline CDR1 MNHEY, CDR2 SMNVEV (reference sequence). 13 Jbeta primers and 60 Vbeta primers were used for the PCR. Clones were read by immunoSEQ multiplex PCR, and TCRdb kept only the in-frame ones, dropping some. Of 180,000 or so clones listed, roughly four fifths are singletons. With regard to this clone: What it binds is unknown.

The sequenced sample consisted of PBMCs. The gene calls are TRBV27 and TRBJ2-5, with 15 nucleotides matching TRBD2. This receptor was taken from a woman aged 18-35 years in good health and CMV-seropositive. The CDR3 loop is CASSLSFGTSGGYGETQYF. CDR3 coding DNA: TGTGCCAGCAGTTTATCCTTCGGGACTAGCGGGGGGTACGGGGAGACCCAGTACTTC.